This paragraph reports one T cell receptor beta chain. The missing conserved phenylalanine or tryptophan at the end of this CDR3 makes a read error likely. It is unclear where the CDR3 begins or ends on the DNA, so no DNA is shown, and the CDR3 is as TCRdb lists it. CDR1 MGHDK and CDR2 SYGVNS come from the germline V gene. The CDR3 totals 14 residues, both ends included. The sample comes from a study of T cell changes during pregnancy in multiple sclerosis. Profiling relied on immunoSEQ multiplex PCR, and the TCRdb table lists in-frame clones only, not all of them. The data show 35,000 to 55,000 clones, about 92% seen once.

The chain has TRBV25-1 and TRBJ2-6; the table names TRBD1, a call not compared with the DNA. Specimen: peripheral blood, collected in the third trimester of pregnancy. The clonotype was recovered from a female donor with multiple sclerosis, enrolled in a pregnancy study. This CDR3 reads CASSHKRELDKVGL.